The present T cell receptor beta chain was sequenced within a study of chemoradiotherapy in HPV16-positive cancers. Sequencing used immunoSEQ multiplex PCR; TCRdb keeps in-frame clones, though not all of them. In the table there are tens of thousands of clones, more than 70% of which are singletons. Germline CDR1 reads MDHEN; CDR2 reads SYDVKM. J lost 1 base, V lost 5 bases, and 7 bases had no gene match. There are 15 residues in the CDR3. Regarding this clone: Antigen unknown.

Study findings and constraints: During treatment, candidate HPV-specific clones and E7-related motifs expanded in tumor.

The chain carries TRBV28 and TRBJ2-7; 8 bases map to TRBD2. The sequence derives from a human donor with HPV-associated anogenital cancer. The source was blood, collected from a patient who underwent chemoradiotherapy. The CDR3 protein is CASSPSGSRSYEQYF. CDR3 DNA: TGTGCCAGCAGTCCAAGCGGGAGTCGATCCTACGAGCAGTACTTC.